One sample yielded the 5 T cell receptor beta chains listed below, sequenced in a study of T cells expressing NK-cell markers. TCRdb re-called the 5' RACE reads and shows each CDR3 protein once, DNA omitted. The sample holds roughly 300,000 distinct CDR3 sequences. The sequencing input was blood T cells: a sorted CD56 or NKG2C T cell subset, CD4+ or CD8+ T cells, or bulk PBMC T cells (not recorded which). These receptors originate from a woman aged 18 to 75 in good health.

The V and J genes are TRBV20-1 and TRBJ1-6. CDR3 length equals 13 residues. Germline V CDR1 and CDR2: DFQATT, SNEGSKA (reference sequence). CDR3 amino acids: CSARASYNSPLHF.

The J gene is TRBJ2-1, the V gene TRBV15; checking the TCRdb D call of TRBD2 is not possible without DNA. Germline CDR1 LNHNV, CDR2 YYDKDF (reference sequence). The CDR3 consists of 13 residues. The CDR3 region is CATTQRGGYEQFF.

V is TRBV12-3 or TRBV12-4 and J is TRBJ1-1; checking the TCRdb D call of TRBD1 is not possible without DNA. The CDR3 spans 14 residues. This chain's CDR3 is CASSLIQGYTEAFF.

The V call is TRBV9, the J call TRBJ2-3; TCRdb picks TRBD2, but there is no DNA to check that call. From germline, CDR1 is SGDLS and CDR2 YYNGEE. This CDR3 comprises 16 residues. The chain's CDR3 is CASSPSWLAGTDTQYF.

The genes are TRBV30 and TRBJ1-2; TCRdb's D call, TRBD1, is unchecked because there is no DNA. CDR3 length: 16 amino acids. Germline-derived CDR1 and CDR2 are GTSNPN and SVGIG (reference sequence). This CDR3 reads CAWSVGRGRGNYGYTF.